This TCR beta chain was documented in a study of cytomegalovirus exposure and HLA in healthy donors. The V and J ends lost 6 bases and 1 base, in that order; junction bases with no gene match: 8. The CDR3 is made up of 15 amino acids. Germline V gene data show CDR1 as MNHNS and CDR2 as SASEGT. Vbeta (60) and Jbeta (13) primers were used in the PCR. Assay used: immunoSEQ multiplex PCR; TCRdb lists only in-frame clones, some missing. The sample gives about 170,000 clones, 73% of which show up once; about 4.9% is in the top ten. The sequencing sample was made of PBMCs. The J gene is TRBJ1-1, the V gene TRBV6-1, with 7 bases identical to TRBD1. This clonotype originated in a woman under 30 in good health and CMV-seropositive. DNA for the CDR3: TGTGCCAGCAGCGCCACAGGGGAAGGGAACACTGAAGCTTTCTTT. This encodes CASSATGEGNTEAFF.